This record looks at one T cell receptor beta chain sequence and its context. Its target is unknown. The sample originates from a study of OX40 agonist ivuxolimab in advanced cancers. Study-level information: It was permissible to have had prior anti-PD-1, anti-PD-L1 or anti-CTLA-4 therapy, and about 40% had some. Three patients got partial responses; one had hepatocellular carcinoma and two had cutaneous melanoma.

Clones were sequenced by immunoSEQ multiplex PCR, and TCRdb holds only the in-frame ones, with some missing. The sample shows about 29,000 clones, around 90% of them seen only once. Study results and caveats: Clonal expansion from baseline to week 6 occurred in both CD4+ and CD8+ T cells. Mean expanded clone counts were higher in CD8+ than CD4+ T cells.

This CDR3 is 14 amino acids long. Germline assignment: CDR1 SNHLY and CDR2 FYNNEI. V was cut by 6 bases and J by 7 bases, with 16 bases left in between. The TCR originated in an adult with an advanced solid tumor such as melanoma, head and neck, liver or kidney cancer. The material sequenced was CD4+ or CD8+ T cells sorted from blood, taken in a trial of the OX40 agonist ivuxolimab. The V gene is TRBV2, the J gene TRBJ2-1; maybe TRBD1 (5 bases). CDR3 bases: TGTGCCAGCAGGATTCAGGGTGGAGTAAATGAGCAGTTCTTC. Encoded protein: CASRIQGGVNEQFF.